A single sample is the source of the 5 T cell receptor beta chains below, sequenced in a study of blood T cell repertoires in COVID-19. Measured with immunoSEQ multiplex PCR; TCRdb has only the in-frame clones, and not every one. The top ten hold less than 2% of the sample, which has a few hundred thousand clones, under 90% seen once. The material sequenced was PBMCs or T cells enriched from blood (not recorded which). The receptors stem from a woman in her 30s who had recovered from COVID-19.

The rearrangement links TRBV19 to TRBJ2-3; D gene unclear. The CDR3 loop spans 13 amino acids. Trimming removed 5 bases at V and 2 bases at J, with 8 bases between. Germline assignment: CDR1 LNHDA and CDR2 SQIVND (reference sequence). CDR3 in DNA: TGTGCCAGTAGTGAACAGACCACAGATACGCAGTATTTT. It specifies CASSEQTTDTQYF.

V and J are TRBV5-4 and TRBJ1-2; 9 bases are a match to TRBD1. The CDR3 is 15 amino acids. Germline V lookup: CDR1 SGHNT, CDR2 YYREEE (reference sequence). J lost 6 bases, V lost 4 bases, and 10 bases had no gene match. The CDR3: CASSPAGQGDHGYTF. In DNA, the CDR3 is TGTGCCAGCAGCCCCGCGGGACAGGGAGACCATGGCTACACCTTC.

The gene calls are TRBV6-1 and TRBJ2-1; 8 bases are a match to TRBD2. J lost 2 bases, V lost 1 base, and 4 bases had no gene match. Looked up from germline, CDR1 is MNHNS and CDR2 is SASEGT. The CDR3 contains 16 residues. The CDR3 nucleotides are TGTGCCAGCAGTGAAGAAGCGGGAGCTCCCTACAATGAGCAGTTCTTC. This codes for CASSEEAGAPYNEQFF.

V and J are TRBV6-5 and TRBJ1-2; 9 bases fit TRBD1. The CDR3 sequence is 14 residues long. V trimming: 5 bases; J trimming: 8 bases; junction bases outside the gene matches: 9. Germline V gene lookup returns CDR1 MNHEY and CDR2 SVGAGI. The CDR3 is CASSPAGTGFGYTF. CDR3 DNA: TGTGCCAGCAGTCCGGCAGGGACAGGGTTCGGCTACACCTTC.

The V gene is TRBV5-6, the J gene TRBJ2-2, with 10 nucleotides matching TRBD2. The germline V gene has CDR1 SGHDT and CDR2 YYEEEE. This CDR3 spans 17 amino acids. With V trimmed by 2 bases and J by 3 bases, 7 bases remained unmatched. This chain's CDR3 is CASSFRTSGAYTGELFF. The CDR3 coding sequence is TGTGCCAGCAGCTTCAGGACTAGCGGAGCCTACACCGGGGAGCTGTTTTTT.